This is a list of T cell receptor beta chains from one sample in a study of OX40 agonist ivuxolimab in advanced cancers. The assay was immunoSEQ multiplex PCR, and TCRdb's table has in-frame clones only and misses some. Among roughly 50,000 clones listed, around 80% were seen once. The starting material was CD4+ or CD8+ T cells sorted from blood, obtained in a trial of the OX40 agonist ivuxolimab. These TCRs come from an adult with an advanced solid tumor such as melanoma, head and neck, liver or kidney cancer. CDR3s include the opening cysteine and the closing phenylalanine or tryptophan. D genes are given only for firm matches. Where a row states a size, it is once, few, many or the class of an expanded clone; other rows omit it.

J,D,V,size,DNA,CDR3
TRBJ1-2,-,TRBV14,-,TGTGCCAGCAGCCAAGATCCCCAGGTATATGGCTACACCTTC,CASSQDPQVYGYTF
TRBJ2-4,-,TRBV10-3,-,TGTGCCACCCAAGCAGGGAAAGAAGGGGCCAAAAACATTCAGTACTTC,CATQAGKEGAKNIQYF
TRBJ1-3,TRBD1,TRBV6-6,-,TGTGCCAGCAGTTACAAGACAGGGGCTGGAAACACCATATATTTT,CASSYKTGAGNTIYF
TRBJ2-7,-,TRBV7-9,-,TGTGCCAGCAGCTTATTTCCTAGTGCCTACGAGCAGTACTTC,CASSLFPSAYEQYF
TRBJ1-4,-,TRBV27,-,TGTGCCAGCAGTTTATCGCCCCCAAGTGCAACTAATGAAAAACTGTTTTTT,CASSLSPPSATNEKLFF
TRBJ2-3,-,TRBV7-8,-,TGTGCCAGCAGCCCTCGGGACAAATCTAGCACAGATACGCAGTATTTT,CASSPRDKSSTDTQYF
TRBJ2-2,-,TRBV5-1,-,TGCGCCAGCAGCTTGGTGTCAGGGTATGGCGGGGAGCTGTTTTTT,CASSLVSGYGGELFF
TRBJ1-1,-,TRBV11-2,-,TGTGCCAGCAGGCCTTCACCGAACACTGAAGCTTTCTTT,CASRPSPNTEAFF
TRBJ2-5,TRBD2,TRBV19,few,TGTGCCAGTAGTATGGGCTCAGCGGGGGAGACCCAGTACTTC,CASSMGSAGETQYF
TRBJ2-7,-,TRBV12-2,-,TGTGCAAGTCGCTTAGTGGGTTGGAGGACAGTTGCCTACGAGCAGTACTTC,CASRLVGWRTVAYEQYF
TRBJ1-1,-,TRBV29-1,-,TGCAGCGTTCCAGGGTTGGTACCTACTGAAGCTTTCTTT,CSVPGLVPTEAFF
TRBJ1-5,-,TRBV7-2,-,TGTGCCAGCAGCTTAGACTTCAATCAGCCCCAGCATTTT,CASSLDFNQPQHF
TRBJ2-5,TRBD2,TRBV10-2,-,TGCGCCAGCAGTGGGGGGGGACTACTGAACTTC,CASSGGGLLNF
TRBJ2-7,TRBD1,TRBV10-1,-,TGCGCCGGGACAGGGAGAACCTACGAGCAGTACTTC,CAGTGRTYEQYF
TRBJ1-1,TRBD1,TRBV10-2,-,TGCGCCAGCAGGGACCCAGGGGGAAGGAACACTGAAGCTTTCTTT,CASRDPGGRNTEAFF
TRBJ1-1,-,TRBV5-1,-,TGCGCCAGCAGCTTATTTCAAGTGGGAGGCTCGAACACTGAAGCTTTCTTT,CASSLFQVGGSNTEAFF
TRBJ2-1,-,TRBV27,few,TGTGCCAGCACTAGCCAGGATGAGCAGTTCTTC,CASTSQDEQFF
TRBJ2-5,-,TRBV27,-,TGTGCCAGCAGTTTATCTCATCAGACTGTCTCTGAGTACTTC,CASSLSHQTVSEYF
TRBJ1-4,TRBD1,TRBV9,-,TGTGCCAGCAGCGTAAGGGGAGGGGGCGGTAATGAAAAACTGTTTTTT,CASSVRGGGGNEKLFF
TRBJ1-2,-,TRBV2,-,TGTGCCAGCAGCCGGGACATCAACTATGGCTACACCTTC,CASSRDINYGYTF
TRBJ2-7,TRBD2,TRBV5-5,-,TGTGCCAGCAGCTTGTCGGTAGCGGGAGTTCCATACGAGCAGTACTTC,CASSLSVAGVPYEQYF
TRBJ2-7,-,TRBV15,few,TGTGCCACCACCGTCGACTACTCCGAGCAGTACTTC,CATTVDYSEQYF
TRBJ2-7,TRBD2,TRBV11-2,-,TGTGCCAGCAGCTATAGCGGGAGCTCCTACGAGCAGTACTTC,CASSYSGSSYEQYF
TRBJ1-2,-,TRBV25-1,few,TGTGCCAGCAGTGAAGGGTCTACGGGCGATCTTTATGGCTACACCTTC,CASSEGSTGDLYGYTF
TRBJ2-1,-,TRBV5-1,-,TGCGCCAGCAGCGGGAGCTCCTACAATGAGCAGTTCTTC,CASSGSSYNEQFF
TRBJ2-3,-,TRBV7-9,-,TGTGCCAGCAGCCGAGAATATAAGGGCCTCACAGATACGCAGTATTTT,CASSREYKGLTDTQYF
TRBJ1-2,-,TRBV7-9,-,TGTGCCAGCAGCTCCGTCCCGATTAACTATGGCTACACCTTC,CASSSVPINYGYTF
TRBJ1-5,TRBD1,TRBV20-1,-,TGCAGTGCTAGGGACAGGGCGTCCCAGCATTTT,CSARDRASQHF
TRBJ2-1,TRBD1,TRBV2,-,TGTGCCAGCAGTGGAAGGGACAGGGAAGGGATTGAGCAGTTCTTC,CASSGRDREGIEQFF
TRBJ2-5,-,TRBV29-1,once,TGCAGCGCCCTCCGGACAGGGCGGGGGGAGACCCAGTACTTC,CSALRTGRGETQYF
TRBJ2-5,-,TRBV7-8,-,TGTGCCAGCAGCTCCCATCGGATAAGCCGACGGGAGACCCAGTACTTC,CASSSHRISRRETQYF
TRBJ1-2,-,TRBV5-1,-,TGCGCCAGCAGCTTGGAGTCGCAAAACTATGGCTACACCTTC,CASSLESQNYGYTF
TRBJ1-5,-,TRBV5-8,-,TGTGCCAGCAGCAGGGGATTAAGCAATCAGCCCCAGCATTTT,CASSRGLSNQPQHF
TRBJ1-1,-,TRBV19,-,TGTGCCAGTAGGGCTGGCCGCAGCGGCACTGAAGCTTTCTTT,CASRAGRSGTEAFF
TRBJ1-4,TRBD1,TRBV7-9,once,TGTGCCAGCAGCTTAGGAGAGAGGGGGCGACTGTTTTTT,CASSLGERGRLFF
TRBJ2-1,TRBD1,TRBV5-5,once,TGTGCCAGCAGCTGGGACAGCTTCTACAATGAGCAGTTCTTC,CASSWDSFYNEQFF
TRBJ1-4,-,TRBV2,-,TGTGCCAGTCAGAGGGACCCTGGGTATTCTAATGAAAAACTGTTTTTT,CASQRDPGYSNEKLFF
TRBJ2-3,TRBD1,TRBV19,-,TGTGCCAGTTCGGACAGGGGAGGGCTTCCTAGCACAGATACGCAGTATTTT,CASSDRGGLPSTDTQYF
TRBJ2-3,-,TRBV5-1,-,TGCGCCAGCAGCGCTCCGTCCCTCACAGATACGCAGTATTTT,CASSAPSLTDTQYF
TRBJ2-5,-,TRBV15,-,TGTGCCATCCTTAGGGGCGAGACCCAGTACTTC,CAILRGETQYF
TRBJ2-7,TRBD1,TRBV15,-,TGTGCCACCAGCAAGCGACAGGGCCCCTACGAGCAGTACTTC,CATSKRQGPYEQYF
TRBJ2-7,-,TRBV7-2,-,TGTGCCAGCAGCTTAGCGGTAGCCTACGAGCAGTACTTC,CASSLAVAYEQYF
TRBJ2-1,TRBD2,TRBV5-1,once,TGCGCCAGCAGCTTGGCCGGAGCGGGAGATCTATATGAGCAGTTCTTC,CASSLAGAGDLYEQFF
TRBJ1-1,-,TRBV6-5,medium-sized,TGTGCCAGCAGTTACTTCGGGTCTGAAGCTTTCTTT,CASSYFGSEAFF
TRBJ2-1,-,TRBV20-1,-,TGCAGTGCCCGAGAGGCCTATGAGCAGTTCTTC,CSAREAYEQFF
TRBJ2-1,TRBD2,TRBV2,-,TGTGCCAGCATTAGCGGGAGGGGTTACAATGAGCAGTTCTTC,CASISGRGYNEQFF
TRBJ2-1,-,TRBV19,-,TGTGCCAGTAGTTATGTACCGAGCTCCTACAATGAGCAGTTCTTC,CASSYVPSSYNEQFF
TRBJ2-2,-,TRBV18,few,TGTGCCAGCTCACTTACGGCGGGATACGCGAACACCGGGGAGCTGTTTTTT,CASSLTAGYANTGELFF
TRBJ2-3,-,TRBV29-1,-,TGCAGCGTTGAAGATTCCCGACAGAGGCAAGATACGCAGTATTTT,CSVEDSRQRQDTQYF
TRBJ2-7,-,TRBV6-5,-,TGTGCCAGCAGCTACGTGGGGGAAGGTTACGAGCAGTACTTC,CASSYVGEGYEQYF
TRBJ1-5,TRBD1,TRBV6-6,-,TGTGCCAGCAGTTACTCCGGACAGGGGAATCAGCCCCAGCATTTT,CASSYSGQGNQPQHF
TRBJ1-3,TRBD1,TRBV7-6,-,TGTGCCAGCAGCCAACGGACAGGGGCCCCTGGAAACACCATATATTTT,CASSQRTGAPGNTIYF
TRBJ1-5,TRBD1,TRBV4-2,-,TGTGCCAGCAGCCAAGAACGAGGGGGCTCTCAGCCCCAGCATTTT,CASSQERGGSQPQHF
TRBJ1-5,-,TRBV30,-,TGTGCCTGGAGTCGGGGGGGGATCGGCCTGGCGGCCTGGCAGCCCCAGCATTTT,CAWSRGGIGLAAWQPQHF
TRBJ1-1,TRBD1,TRBV2,-,TGTGCCAGCGGGGACAGGGGGCGACACACTGAAGCTTTCTTT,CASGDRGRHTEAFF